The 16 T cell receptor beta chains in this list originate from one sample, sequenced in a study of identical twins. TCRdb redid the calling of the 5' RACE reads with MiXCR, one entry per CDR3 protein. The table lists 500,000 or so distinct CDR3 sequences, around 20% of them singletons. This sample also belongs to another study, concerning T cells expressing NK-cell markers.

Sample: CD4+ T cells sorted from blood. The origin of the receptors is a woman in her late teens or twenties in good health.

This clonotype has more than one count but fewer than ten. The J gene is TRBJ2-6, the V gene TRBV7-9; D uncertain. CDR3 length: 12 amino acids. The V and J ends lost 11 bases and 6 bases respectively, with 11 bases between them. CDR1 and CDR2 (germline): SEHNR, FQNEAQ (reference sequence). The CDR3 nucleotides read TGTGCCCCCCTTGTTGCGGCCAACGTCCTGACTTTC. Encoded protein: CAPLVAANVLTF. Full variable domain (missing parts from reference TRBV7-9 and TRBJ2-6): DTGVSQNPRHKITKRGQNVTFRCDPISEHNRLYWYRQTLGQGPEFLTYFQNEAQLEKSRLLSDRFSAERPKGSFSTLEIQRTEQGDSAMYLCAPLVAANVLTFGAGSRLTVL.

This clonotype has ten or more counts. The genes are TRBV3-1 and TRBJ2-7; D gene unclear. V was clipped by 3 bases and J by 5 bases, with 11 bases between them. Germline loops: CDR1 LGHDT, CDR2 YNNKEL (reference sequence). This CDR3 is 13 amino acids long. The CDR3 loop is CASSHLGQNEQYF. CDR3 in DNA: TGTGCCAGCAGCCACTTGGGCCAGAACGAGCAGTACTTC.

This clonotype was observed a few times. The chain is built from TRBV30 and TRBJ2-7; 9 bases are a match to TRBD2. The trim removed 3 bases at V and 7 bases at J, leaving 13 bases unmatched. The CDR3 extends over 15 amino acids. CDR1 and CDR2 from the germline V gene are GTSNPN and SVGIG (reference sequence). DNA for the CDR3: TGTGCCTGGAGCCAATGGCGGGAGGGCCCTGGGGAGCAGTACTTC. It yields the protein CAWSQWREGPGEQYF.

The CDR3 loop is CASAPQGSGEQYF. CDR3 DNA: TGTGCCAGTGCCCCGCAGGGGTCGGGCGAGCAGTACTTC. The chain recombines TRBV18 with TRBJ2-7; tentatively, D is TRBD1 (6 bases). V was clipped by 9 bases and J by 6 bases, with 18 bases between them. Germline V gene sequence: CDR1 KGHSH, CDR2 LQKENI. The CDR3 is made up of 13 amino acids.

The chain combines TRBV10-3 with TRBJ1-2; no clear D gene. Germline V gene sequence: CDR1 ENHRY, CDR2 SYGVKD. V lost 5 bases and J 0 bases, leaving 13 bases between the germline ends. CDR3 size: 15 residues. The CDR3 nucleotides read TGTGCCATCAGTTCCAACAGAGAAACTAACTATGGCTACACCTTC. Its translation is CAISSNRETNYGYTF.

This clonotype was seen only a few times. The chain is built from TRBV6-1 and TRBJ2-1; D tentatively fits TRBD1 or TRBD2 (5 bases each). The CDR3 has 14 residues. The ends were cut back, 5 bases at V and 4 bases at J, with 12 bases in the middle. Germline V gives CDR1 MNHNS, CDR2 SASEGT. The DNA of the CDR3 is TGTGCCAGCAGTCCCTGGGACCATTACAATGAGCAGTTCTTC. This codes for CASSPWDHYNEQFF.

V and J are TRBV12-3 or TRBV12-4 and TRBJ2-4; D is ambiguous. Trimming took off 3 bases at V and 0 bases at J, with 9 bases between the two ends. This CDR3 comprises 15 residues. The CDR3 coding sequence is TGTGCCAGCAGTTTTGAAACCCTAGCCAAAAACATTCAGTACTTC. Its protein is CASSFETLAKNIQYF.

This clonotype has only a few counts. The genes are TRBV6-5 and TRBJ2-1; D remains unclear. Germline CDR1 and CDR2: MNHEY and SVGAGI. This CDR3 has 14 amino acids. The V and J ends lost 2 bases and 6 bases respectively, with 11 bases between them. The CDR3 DNA reads as TGTGCCAGCAGTTACGGGATTCTGCGCAATGAGCAGTTCTTC. It translates to CASSYGILRNEQFF.

This clonotype was recorded at least ten times. This chain joins TRBV3-1 and TRBJ2-2; D is perhaps TRBD2 (5 bases). Germline V lookup: CDR1 LGHDT, CDR2 YNNKEL (reference sequence). The CDR3 runs 13 residues. Trimming pared 2 bases from V and 6 bases from J, leaving 7 bases between. For the CDR3, the DNA is TGTGCCAGCAGCCAATGGGAGTCCGGGGAGCTGTTTTTT. It translates to CASSQWESGELFF. The full variable domain, its missing parts supplied by reference TRBV3-1 and TRBJ2-2, is DTAVSQTPKYLVTQMGNDKSIKCEQNLGHDTMYWYKQDSKKFLKIMFSYNNKELIINETVPNRFSPKSPDKAHLNLHINSLELGDSAVYFCASSQWESGELFFGEGSRLTVL.

The chain carries TRBV29-1 and TRBJ2-1; 11 bases line up with TRBD2. The ends lost 3 bases at V and 8 bases at J; junction bases unmatched: 12. Germline CDR1 SQVTM, CDR2 ANQGSEA. The CDR3 is 16 residues long. The CDR3 sequence: CSVEGGLAGGPHEQFF. In DNA form, the CDR3 reads TGCAGCGTTGAGGGGGGATTAGCGGGAGGGCCTCATGAGCAGTTCTTC.

This clonotype was detected many times. Sequence at one end of the junction differs from germline and may be a read error. CDR3 in DNA: TGTGCCAGCAGTTTAGAATCGACGGGGGAGACCCAGTACTTC. Translated: CASSLESTGETQYF. The rearrangement uses TRBV11-2 and TRBJ2-5, with D tentatively TRBD2 (5 bases). This CDR3 is built from 14 residues. In germline, CDR1 is SGHAT, CDR2 FQNNGV. Full variable domain (outside the CDR3, taken from reference TRBV11-2 and TRBJ2-5): EAGVAQSPRYKIIEKRQSVAFWCNPISGHATLYWYQQILGQGPKLLIQFQNNGVVDDSQLPKDRFSAERLKGVDSTLKIQPAKLEDSAVYLCASSLESTGETQYFGPGTRLLVL.

The gene calls are TRBV5-1 and TRBJ2-5, with 14 bases lining up with TRBD2. CDR3 length: 16 amino acids. Trimming removed 4 bases from V and 3 bases from J; junction bases left unmatched: 5. The germline CDR1 and CDR2 sequences are SGHRS and YFSETQ. DNA for the CDR3: TGCGCCAGCAGCCTAGGACTAGCGGGGGGCAAAGAGACCCAGTACTTC. This translates into CASSLGLAGGKETQYF. Full variable domain (outside the CDR3, taken from reference TRBV5-1 and TRBJ2-5): KAGVTQTPRYLIKTRGQQVTLSCSPISGHRSVSWYQQTPGQGLQFLFEYFSETQRNKGNFPGRFSGRQFSNSRSEMNVSTLELGDSALYLCASSLGLAGGKETQYFGPGTRLLVL.

This clonotype has only a few counts. The chain couples TRBV4-2 to TRBJ1-2, with unresolved D. The CDR3 sequence is 13 residues long. Per germline, CDR1 LGHNA and CDR2 YNFKEQ. V lost 4 bases and J 6 bases, leaving 12 bases between the germline ends. Here the CDR3 DNA reads TGTGCCAGCAGCCTAGACATCCACAATGGCTACACCTTC. Translated, it gives CASSLDIHNGYTF.

In its sample, this clonotype was seen a few times. CDR3 bases: TGCAGTGCTAGAGTTGGACAGGCCTACAATGAGCAGTTCTTC. This encodes CSARVGQAYNEQFF. This rearrangement joins TRBV20-1 to TRBJ2-1; 7 positions agree with TRBD1. This CDR3 contains 14 residues. Germline V gene data show CDR1 as DFQATT and CDR2 as SNEGSKA (reference sequence). V shed 1 base, J shed 2 bases, and the junction held 2 bases outside the gene matches.

This clonotype showed up just once. V gene TRBV5-8 combines with J gene TRBJ2-3; possibly TRBD1 for D (6 bases). The germline gives CDR1 SGHTS, CDR2 YDEGEE. Between the trimmed V and J ends, which lost 4 bases and 4 bases, there was a span of 16 bases. The CDR3 extends over 15 amino acids. CDR3 region: CASSTGQPGADTQYF. CDR3 bases: TGTGCCAGCAGCACGGGACAACCAGGTGCAGATACGCAGTATTTT.

The chain combines TRBV6-2 or TRBV6-3 with TRBJ2-1; D possibly corresponds to TRBD1 (5 bases). V lost 3 bases and J lost 2, with 8 bases in between. CDR1 MNHEY and CDR2 SVGEGT come from the germline V gene. This CDR3 contains 14 residues. In DNA form, the CDR3 reads TGTGCCAGCAGTTATGGACAAACCTACAATGAGCAGTTCTTC. It codes for CASSYGQTYNEQFF.